The 27 T cell receptor beta chains below were found in one sample sequenced in a study of breast tumors, draining lymph nodes, adjacent tissues. Axillary draining lymph nodes of breast cancer patients supplied the node samples. TCRdb re-analysed the multiplex PCR reads in MiXCR, keeping a single row per CDR3 protein. The sample holds about 300,000 distinct CDR3 sequences, around 30% seen once. Sequenced: axillary lymph node tissue. The receptors stem from a female donor with breast cancer. Some clones in this sample may be carry-over from other donors' samples.

As for this clonotype: This sequence may be a read error, since a much larger clone differs from it by one base. The genes are TRBV24-1 and TRBJ2-1; 9 positions match TRBD2. Looked up from germline, CDR1 is KGHDR and CDR2 is SFDVKD. CDR3 length equals 13 residues. The CDR3 loop reads CAVQAGGYDGQSF. CDR3 sequence (DNA): TGTGCCGTACAAGCGGGAGGATACGATGGGCAGTCCTTC.

This clonotype was observed many times. The chain uses TRBV20-1 and TRBJ1-6; 9 bases map to TRBD1. This CDR3 is built from 14 residues. Germline V gene data show CDR1 as DFQATT and CDR2 as SNEGSKA (reference sequence). V lost 4 bases and J lost 8; bases outside the gene matches: 6. The CDR3 region has the DNA TGCAGTGCTACCGGGACAGGGCTGTATTCACCCCTCCACTTT. This translates into CSATGTGLYSPLHF.

This clonotype was seen at least ten times. The chain links TRBV12-5 to TRBJ2-1; D call uncertain. This CDR3 is 13 amino acids long. Looked up from germline, CDR1 is LGHNT and CDR2 is FRNRAP. Trimming removed 7 bases at V and 12 bases at J, with 19 bases between. The CDR3 coding sequence is TGTGCTAGTGCTCTAACCGAACCCAGTAGGCAGTTCTTC. Translated, it gives CASALTEPSRQFF.

Turning to this clonotype: A much larger clone lies one base from this, so it may be a read error. The V and J genes are TRBV9 and TRBJ2-1, with TRBD2 matching 11 bases. This CDR3 comprises 16 residues. From germline, CDR1 is SGDLS and CDR2 YYNGEE. V trimming: 4 bases; J trimming: 5 bases; junction bases outside the gene matches: 8. The CDR3 here is CASSIIAGGFDNEQFF. The CDR3 DNA reads TGTGCCAGCAGCATAATAGCGGGAGGGTTCGACAATGAGCAGTTCTTC. The whole variable domain, filled in from reference TRBV9 and TRBJ2-1, reads DSGVTQTPKHLITATGQRVTLRCSPRSGDLSVYWYQQSLDQGLQFLIQYYNGEERAKGNILERFSAQQFPDLHSELNLSSLELGDSALYFCASSIIAGGFDNEQFFGPGTRLTVL.

This clonotype was found a few times. This could be a read error, since a much larger clone is one nucleotide away. The chain carries TRBV20-1 and TRBJ2-5; the match to TRBD1 covers 7 bases. The germline gives CDR1 DFQATT, CDR2 SNEGSKA (reference sequence). This CDR3 is built from 18 residues. V shed 5 bases and J 0 bases; nucleotides not matched to a gene: 18. CDR3 in amino acids: CSASTGYRATAYQETQYF. The CDR3 region has the DNA TGCAGTGCTTCGACAGGGTATAGGGCTACCGCGTACCAAGAGACCCAGTACTTC.

This clonotype was found a few times. The V gene is TRBV20-1, the J gene TRBJ2-3; TRBD1 aligns across 8 bases. Germline V gene sequence: CDR1 DFQATT, CDR2 SNEGSKA (reference sequence). The CDR3 contains 15 residues. After removal of 3 bases from V and 8 bases from J, the junction contained 13 bases not matched to a gene. The CDR3 region is CSASPIDQGAATQYF. The CDR3 DNA reads TGCAGTGCTAGTCCTATAGACCAGGGGGCGGCTACGCAGTATTTT.

In its sample, this clonotype was seen many times. V gene TRBV4-2 combines with J gene TRBJ2-2, with TRBD1 identical over 8 bases. V gave up 2 bases and J gave up 3 bases; unmatched junction bases: 5. The length of the CDR3 is 16 residues. Germline-derived CDR1 and CDR2 are LGHNA and YNFKEQ. The CDR3 bases are TGTGCCAGCAGCCAACCAGGGGGCGCGGACACCGGGGAGCTGTTTTTT. Protein sequence: CASSQPGGADTGELFF.

The CDR3 sequence is CARDQGPSYNSPLHF. CDR3 nucleotides: TGTGCTAGAGATCAAGGCCCATCATATAATTCACCCCTCCACTTT. This rearrangement joins TRBV2 to TRBJ1-6, with no clear D. The CDR3 has 15 residues. Germline V CDR1 and CDR2: SNHLY, FYNNEI.

This clonotype was counted ten times or more. This chain connects TRBV20-1 to TRBJ1-2; D gene uncertain. CDR3 size: 12 residues. Germline values: CDR1 DFQATT, CDR2 SNEGSKA (reference sequence). With 6 bases removed from V and 5 bases from J, the gap between germline ends came to 13 bases. The CDR3 coding sequence is TGCAGTGCGAGCGACACCTTATATGGCTACACCTTC. It encodes CSASDTLYGYTF.

The V and J genes are TRBV19 and TRBJ1-5, with D possibly matching TRBD1 (5 bases). This CDR3 contains 14 residues. The V end lost 2 bases, the J end lost 6 bases, and 11 bases lay between the germline ends. From germline, CDR1 is LNHDA and CDR2 SQIVND (reference sequence). The CDR3 is CASSISGGSQPQHF. For the CDR3, the DNA is TGTGCCAGTAGTATATCGGGGGGAAGTCAGCCCCAGCATTTT.

There are a few counts of this clonotype. This chain connects TRBV19 to TRBJ2-4; D is undetermined. The V gene's germline CDR1 is LNHDA and CDR2 SQIVND (reference sequence). Trimming pared 6 bases from V and 0 bases from J, leaving 12 bases between. CDR3 length: 15 residues. The CDR3 DNA sequence: TGTGCCAGTAGGGGCGGAATACTAGCCAAAAACATTCAGTACTTC. Protein: CASRGGILAKNIQYF.

The CDR3 region has the DNA TGTGCCACCAGCAGACCATTCGGGGGCCAGTACTTC. Translating it yields CATSRPFGGQYF. The chain links TRBV15 to TRBJ2-5, with D possibly matching TRBD2 (6 bases). The CDR3 extends over 12 amino acids. With 2 bases removed from V and 10 bases from J, the gap between germline ends came to 11 bases. Germline V CDR1 and CDR2: LNHNV, YYDKDF (reference sequence). Full variable domain (rest looked up from reference TRBV15 and TRBJ2-5): DAMVIQNPRYQVTQFGKPVTLSCSQTLNHNVMYWYQQKSSQAPKLLFHYYDKDFNNEADTPDNFQSRRPNTSFCFLDIRSPGLGDTAMYLCATSRPFGGQYFGPGTRLLVL.

This clonotype showed up many times. The chain uses TRBV5-1 and TRBJ2-5, with 7 bases that match TRBD2. The CDR3 runs 16 residues. Germline trimming cut 0 bases from V and 2 bases from J; bases unmatched to any gene: 7. Germline assignment: CDR1 SGHRS and CDR2 YFSETQ. The CDR3 loop reads CASSLVAGESQETQYF. In DNA, the CDR3 is TGCGCCAGCAGCTTGGTCGCGGGAGAGTCTCAAGAGACCCAGTACTTC.

Comments on this clonotype: A much more abundant neighbour one base away suggests this may be a read error. The V call is TRBV2, the J call TRBJ2-1; TRBD2 is a possible D gene (5 bases). V was shortened by 7 bases and J by 3 bases, with 16 bases between the two germline ends. The CDR3 consists of 15 residues. The germline CDR1 and CDR2 sequences are SNHLY and FYNNEI. CDR3 protein: CASTLSWESYNEQFF. The CDR3 DNA reads TGTGCCAGCACTCTCTCATGGGAGAGCTACAATGAGCAGTTCTTC.

This clonotype came up many times. V usage is TRBV29-1 and J usage is TRBJ1-5; 7 bases map to TRBD1. CDR3 length equals 13 residues. J was trimmed by 3 bases and V by 4 bases; bases with no gene match: 3. Looked up from germline, CDR1 is SQVTM and CDR2 is ANQGSEA. Here the CDR3 DNA reads TGCAGCGTTGCACAGGGGATCAATCAGCCCCAGCATTTT. It encodes CSVAQGINQPQHF.

This clonotype was detected many times. CDR3 in amino acids: CASSQSGLAGGVRNEQFF. CDR3 nucleotide sequence: TGCGCCAGCAGCCAATCGGGACTAGCGGGAGGGGTACGCAATGAGCAGTTCTTC. V usage is TRBV4-1 and J usage is TRBJ2-1; TRBD2 aligns across 16 bases. Germline CDR1 and CDR2: MGHRA and YSYEKL. Trimming at V came to 2 bases and at J to 6 bases, leaving 7 bases not matched to a gene. The CDR3 has 18 amino acids.

This clonotype turned up a few times. The gene calls are TRBV12-3 or TRBV12-4 and TRBJ2-2; no clear D gene. V was clipped by 1 base and J by 8 bases, with 5 bases between them. The CDR3 is 12 amino acids. CDR3 region: CASSLGQGELFF. For the CDR3, the DNA is TGTGCCAGCAGTTTAGGTCAGGGGGAGCTGTTTTTT.

Remarks on this clonotype: A read error may be the cause here, since a much bigger clone is one base away. The chain links TRBV12-3 or TRBV12-4 to TRBJ1-4; the D is unclear. The CDR3 runs 14 residues. Trimming shortened V by 3 bases and J by 3 bases, and 8 bases separated the two germline ends. CDR3 bases: TGTGCCAGCAGTTTCTCCGCAGCTAATGAAAAACTGTTTTTT. This translates into CASSFSAANEKLFF.

This clonotype was detected ten times or more. The genes are TRBV7-8 and TRBJ2-5; D may be TRBD1 (6 bases). V gave up 3 bases and J gave up 6 bases, with 11 bases separating them. This CDR3 is 13 amino acids long. Germline V gene data show CDR1 as SGHVS and CDR2 as FQNEAQ. The CDR3 loop reads CASSFTGSQTQYF. The CDR3 DNA sequence: TGTGCCAGCAGCTTTACAGGGAGTCAGACCCAGTACTTC.

This clonotype occurred many times. The rearrangement joins TRBV12-5 to TRBJ1-6, with D maybe TRBD1 (5 bases). V was shortened by 4 bases and J by 8 bases, with 27 bases between the two germline ends. The V gene's germline CDR1 is LGHNT and CDR2 FRNRAP. This CDR3 spans 19 amino acids. The CDR3 coding sequence is TGTGCTAGTGGTTCGAAGTGGGGGGACCGGGGCAGTGGAGATTCACCCCTCCACTTT. Translation gives CASGSKWGDRGSGDSPLHF.

Remarks on this clonotype: This may be a read error: a much more frequent sequence differs by one nucleotide. The J gene is TRBJ2-2, the V gene TRBV20-1, with 8 bases aligning to TRBD2. The germline V gene has CDR1 DFQATT and CDR2 SNEGSKA (reference sequence). The CDR3 length is 12 residues. The CDR3 spells CSAQREPGELLF. CDR3 DNA: TGCAGTGCTCAGCGGGAGCCCGGGGAGCTGCTTTTT.

The chain links TRBV6-5 to TRBJ2-1, with TRBD2 matching 9 bases. The CDR3 has 15 residues. CDR1 is MNHEY and CDR2 is SVGAGI in the germline V gene. V shed 6 bases and J 8 bases; nucleotides not matched to a gene: 11. This CDR3 reads CASRLGLAGFDEQFF. In DNA, the CDR3 is TGTGCCAGCAGGTTGGGACTAGCAGGCTTCGATGAGCAGTTCTTC.

This clonotype showed up just once. Because it lacks the conserved phenylalanine or tryptophan at the end, this CDR3 is likely a read error. The limits of the CDR3 on the DNA are not certain, so only TCRdb's listed CDR3 is given. The rearrangement joins TRBV24-1 to TRBJ2-5. Germline CDR1 and CDR2: KGHDR and SFDVKD. The CDR3 is 8 residues long, counting both termini. The CDR3 protein is CATSEAVI.

The CDR3 DNA is TGTGCCAGCAGGACATCCGGGAAAACCCACGAGCAGTACTTC. Translated, it gives CASRTSGKTHEQYF. The chain has TRBV11-2 and TRBJ2-7; maybe TRBD2 (5 bases). Looked up from germline, CDR1 is SGHAT and CDR2 is FQNNGV. This CDR3 is 14 amino acids long. V was pared by 6 bases and J by 5 bases, with 17 bases between.

The chain employs TRBV28 and TRBJ2-1; 8 positions match TRBD1. J was trimmed by 6 bases and V by 6 bases; bases with no gene match: 7. The length of the CDR3 is 14 residues. Germline CDR1 MDHEN, CDR2 SYDVKM. CDR3 in amino acids: CASRDRAGFNEQFF. In DNA form, the CDR3 reads TGTGCCAGCAGGGACAGGGCTGGGTTCAATGAGCAGTTCTTC.

This clonotype showed up many times. The chain carries TRBV10-3 and TRBJ2-7; 10 nucleotides line up with TRBD2. The V gene's germline CDR1 is ENHRY and CDR2 SYGVKD. CDR3 size: 16 residues. The trim removed 7 bases at V and 2 bases at J, leaving 11 bases unmatched. CDR3 DNA sequence: TGTGCCATCAAGGATGATGGTACTAGCGGGACCTACGAGCAGTACTTC. It encodes CAIKDDGTSGTYEQYF.

Comment on this clonotype: This sequence may be a read error, since a much larger clone differs from it by one base. The chain joins TRBV6-6 to TRBJ2-1; TRBD1 matches 10 bases. Germline-derived CDR1 and CDR2 are MNHNY and SVGAGI (reference sequence). CDR3 length: 16 amino acids. The V and J ends lost 5 bases and 3 bases, in that order; junction bases with no gene match: 7. The CDR3 loop is CASSLYGTGVYNEQFF. Written as DNA, the CDR3 is TGTGCCAGCAGTCTCTACGGGACAGGGGTCTACAATGAGCAGTTCTTC.